The next 2 T cell receptor beta chains were all read from a single sample in a study. TCRdb re-derived calls from the 5' RACE reads in MiXCR, one entry per CDR3 protein. The sample holds 9,500 to 13,000 distinct CDR3 sequences, around 47% seen once. The sample consisted of tumor-infiltrating naive CD4+ T cells sorted from the breast tumor. Subset here: naive CD4+ T cells, CD4+CD45RA+CD25-. The receptors shown here come from a female donor with breast cancer.

This clonotype has only a few counts. V is TRBV7-2 and J is TRBJ1-2, with D possibly being TRBD1 (6 bases). V was shortened by 1 base and J by 3 bases, with 15 bases between the two germline ends. In germline, CDR1 is SGHTA, CDR2 FQGNSA. The CDR3 has 16 amino acids. The DNA of the CDR3 is TGTGCCAGCAGCTTAGGCCGCGTAGGGGGTGACTATGGCTACACCTTC. As protein: CASSLGRVGGDYGYTF.

The V call is TRBV29-1, the J call TRBJ2-1; the D is unclear. The CDR3 runs 15 residues. Germline assignment: CDR1 SQVTM and CDR2 ANQGSEA. The V end was cut by 7 bases, the J end by 0 bases, with 16 bases between. CDR3 nucleotide sequence: TGCAGCGCGAGGACCGGGTCCCGCTCCTACAATGAGCAGTTCTTC. Its protein product is CSARTGSRSYNEQFF.